A single sample is the source of the 29 T cell receptor beta chains below, sequenced in a study of blood T cell repertoires in COVID-19. Only in-frame clones appear in the TCRdb table, and some are missing; sequencing was by immunoSEQ multiplex PCR. The data show roughly 30,000 clones, roughly 90% seen once. The source material was peripheral blood. The receptors come from a man in his fifties or sixties with COVID-19, enrolled during active disease.

V and J are TRBV10-2 and TRBJ2-7; 8 bases map to TRBD1. V was pared by 6 bases and J by 3 bases, with 7 bases of the junction left unmatched. The CDR3 has 14 residues. Germline V gene sequence: CDR1 WSHSY, CDR2 SAAADI. The chain's CDR3 is CASRDRETFYEQYF. CDR3 nucleotide sequence: TGCGCCAGCAGGGACAGGGAGACATTCTACGAGCAGTACTTC.

The gene calls are TRBV7-2 and TRBJ2-1; 10 positions agree with TRBD2. Germline V gene lookup returns CDR1 SGHTA and CDR2 FQGNSA. The CDR3 is 16 residues long. V gave up 5 bases and J gave up 10 bases; unmatched junction bases: 14. The DNA for the CDR3 is TGTGCCAGCAGCCCTCCGGGAAGCGGGAGGGCCGGAGAGCAGTTCTTC. Translating it yields CASSPPGSGRAGEQFF.

The chain joins TRBV2 to TRBJ2-7; perhaps TRBD1 as D (6 bases). The germline CDR1 and CDR2 sequences are SNHLY and FYNNEI. Trimming left V 7 bases short and J 5 bases short, with 21 bases between. The CDR3 extends over 15 amino acids. CDR3 sequence reads: CASTESQGASHEQYF. CDR3 DNA: TGTGCCAGCACGGAATCACAGGGCGCCTCGCACGAGCAGTACTTC. Full variable domain (missing parts from reference TRBV2 and TRBJ2-7): EPEVTQTPSHQVTQMGQEVILRCVPISNHLYFYWYRQILGQKVEFLVSFYNNEISEKSEIFDDQFSVERPDGSNFTLKIRSTKLEDSAMYFCASTESQGASHEQYFGPGTRLTVT.

The V gene is TRBV5-1, the J gene TRBJ2-7; 14 bases agree with TRBD2. This CDR3 region has 17 residues. The V segment lost 1 base and the J segment 5 bases; nucleotides outside the gene matches: 8. Germline CDR1 reads SGHRS; CDR2 reads YFSETQ. CDR3: CASSLKTSGRALNEQYF. Written as DNA, the CDR3 is TGCGCCAGCAGCTTGAAGACTAGCGGGAGGGCCCTAAACGAGCAGTACTTC.

The chain is built from TRBV4-1 and TRBJ2-3; D may be TRBD1 (6 bases). Germline CDR1 reads MGHRA; CDR2 reads YSYEKL. Trimming left V 4 bases short and J 0 bases short, with 11 bases between. The CDR3 spans 15 residues. CDR3 protein: CASSLQGVSTDTQYF. CDR3 bases: TGCGCCAGCAGCCTACAGGGAGTCAGCACAGATACGCAGTATTTT.

V is TRBV29-1 and J is TRBJ1-1; TRBD1 aligns across 8 bases. Germline CDR1 and CDR2: SQVTM and ANQGSEA. The ends lost 4 bases at V and 10 bases at J; junction bases unmatched: 8. This CDR3 comprises 12 residues. CDR3 in DNA: TGCAGCGTTGGGGGACAGGCCAGAGGAGCTTTCTTT. The encoded protein is CSVGGQARGAFF.

This clone was seen once. The J gene is TRBJ2-3, the V gene TRBV28, with D possibly TRBD1 on 6 matching bases. From germline, CDR1 is MDHEN and CDR2 SYDVKM. V gave up 5 bases and J gave up 1 base, with 13 bases separating them. The CDR3 runs to 15 residues. The CDR3 here is CASSTRQDRTDTQYF. DNA of the CDR3: TGTGCCAGCAGTACAAGACAGGATCGCACAGATACGCAGTATTTT.

The gene calls are TRBV5-1 and TRBJ2-7; D gene unclear. This CDR3 has 12 amino acids. V was clipped by 6 bases and J by 6 bases, with 13 bases between them. The V gene's germline CDR1 is SGHRS and CDR2 YFSETQ. This CDR3 reads CASTSLRGEQYF. The CDR3, as DNA: TGCGCCAGCACCAGCTTGAGAGGCGAGCAGTACTTC.

This chain connects TRBV5-1 to TRBJ1-6, with 8 bases aligning to TRBD1. The CDR3 extends over 15 amino acids. Germline CDR1 is SGHRS and CDR2 is YFSETQ. J was trimmed by 9 bases and V by 1 base; bases with no gene match: 6. CDR3 coding DNA: TGCGCCAGCAGCTTGTTTCCAGGGGGCGTTTCACCCCTCCACTTT. This encodes CASSLFPGGVSPLHF. The full variable domain, in which reference TRBV5-1 and TRBJ1-6 provide the parts outside the CDR3, is KAGVTQTPRYLIKTRGQQVTLSCSPISGHRSVSWYQQTPGQGLQFLFEYFSETQRNKGNFPGRFSGRQFSNSRSEMNVSTLELGDSALYLCASSLFPGGVSPLHFGNGTRLTVT.

DNA for the CDR3: TGTGCCATCAGCCTAGGGACTAGCGGGAACCACGAGCAGTACTTC. It encodes CAISLGTSGNHEQYF. The chain employs TRBV10-3 and TRBJ2-7; 13 nucleotides line up with TRBD2. CDR1 is ENHRY, CDR2 SYGVKD, per germline. V dropped 6 bases and J dropped 5; count of bases not matched to a gene: 7. This CDR3 is 15 amino acids long.

The rearrangement joins TRBV6-2 or TRBV6-3 to TRBJ2-3, with 8 bases matching TRBD1. CDR3 size: 14 residues. With 2 bases clipped from V and 9 bases from J, the junction kept 7 bases outside the gene matches. Germline V CDR1 and CDR2: MNHEY, SVGEGT. In nucleotides, the CDR3 is TGTGCCAGCAGTTACCCGGACAGGGCGAGGACGCAGTATTTT. It is translated as CASSYPDRARTQYF.

This sequence joins TRBV28 and TRBJ2-1; D gene ambiguous. Trimming took 3 bases from V and 0 from J, leaving 6 bases between them. This CDR3 spans 14 amino acids. CDR1 and CDR2 from the germline V gene are MDHEN and SYDVKM. The CDR3 nucleotides are TGTGCCAGCAGTTTTTGGAGCTCCTACAATGAGCAGTTCTTC. Translated: CASSFWSSYNEQFF.

The V call is TRBV6-1, the J call TRBJ2-1; 8 positions match TRBD2. The CDR3 consists of 17 residues. Trimming removed 2 bases from V and 0 bases from J; junction bases left unmatched: 6. CDR1 is MNHNS, CDR2 SASEGT, per germline. The CDR3 DNA reads as TGTGCCAGCAGTGAAACCGGCGGGAGGAGCTCCTACAATGAGCAGTTCTTC. Protein: CASSETGGRSSYNEQFF.

The chain is built from TRBV7-9 and TRBJ2-7; 7 bases align to TRBD2. Losses at the gene ends were 2 bases for V and 5 bases for J; bases not matched to a gene: 6. There are 14 residues in the CDR3. Per the germline V gene, CDR1 is SEHNR and CDR2 is FQNEAQ (reference sequence). CDR3 nucleotide sequence: TGTGCCAGCAGCTTATCTAGCGGTCTTGACGAGCAGTACTTC. Residues: CASSLSSGLDEQYF. The full variable domain, rest sourced from reference TRBV7-9 and TRBJ2-7, is DTGVSQNPRHKITKRGQNVTFRCDPISEHNRLYWYRQTLGQGPEFLTYFQNEAQLEKSRLLSDRFSAERPKGSFSTLEIQRTEQGDSAMYLCASSLSSGLDEQYFGPGTRLTVT.

The V call is TRBV6-6, the J call TRBJ2-2; D unresolved. Germline assignment: CDR1 MNHNY and CDR2 SVGAGI (reference sequence). Deletions cut 6 bases from V and 5 bases from J, with 7 bases between. The CDR3 length is 12 residues. The CDR3 DNA is TGTGCCAGCAGCCCTAAGACCGGGGAGCTGTTTTTT. This translates into CASSPKTGELFF.

The chain couples TRBV19 to TRBJ2-5; 15 nucleotides match TRBD2. This CDR3 comprises 19 residues. The germline gives CDR1 LNHDA, CDR2 SQIVND (reference sequence). The J segment lost 2 bases and the V segment lost 4 bases, leaving 11 bases of the junction unmatched. CDR3 sequence: CASSNGRTSGRAFQETQYF. The DNA of the CDR3 is TGTGCCAGTAGTAATGGCCGGACTAGCGGGAGGGCCTTTCAAGAGACCCAGTACTTC.

The chain links TRBV7-9 to TRBJ1-3; 8 nucleotides match TRBD1. This CDR3 spans 16 amino acids. Trimming at V came to 6 bases and at J to 0 bases, leaving 7 bases not matched to a gene. In germline, CDR1 is SEHNR, CDR2 FQNEAQ (reference sequence). The CDR3 loop is CASRWTGTSSGNTIYF. The DNA for the CDR3 is TGTGCCAGCAGGTGGACAGGGACGTCCTCTGGAAACACCATATATTTT. Drawing the rest from reference TRBV7-9 and TRBJ1-3, the complete variable domain is DTGVSQNPRHKITKRGQNVTFRCDPISEHNRLYWYRQTLGQGPEFLTYFQNEAQLEKSRLLSDRFSAERPKGSFSTLEIQRTEQGDSAMYLCASRWTGTSSGNTIYFGEGSWLTVV.

V usage is TRBV12-5 and J usage is TRBJ1-3, with D hard to call. The germline V gene encodes CDR1 LGHNT and CDR2 FRNRAP. This CDR3 spans 15 amino acids. The V gene lost 6 bases and the J gene lost 0 bases, with 12 bases spanning the gap. Here the CDR3 reads CASGREPFSGNTIYF. The CDR3 DNA is TGTGCTAGTGGGAGGGAGCCTTTCTCTGGAAACACCATATATTTT.

This chain links TRBV19 with TRBJ2-3; possibly TRBD1 for D (5 bases). The germline V and J ends were trimmed by 5 bases and 8 bases, with 14 bases remaining between them. The CDR3 spans 13 residues. Germline V gives CDR1 LNHDA, CDR2 SQIVND (reference sequence). CDR3 sequence (DNA): TGTGCCAGTAGTCCAGGTCGTGGGGCTACGCAGTATTTT. This encodes CASSPGRGATQYF.

This clone has a single count. The chain joins TRBV6-1 to TRBJ2-6; 8 bases align to TRBD1. Trimming cost V 2 bases and J 4 bases; bases outside gene matches: 4. The CDR3 has 16 residues. CDR1 and CDR2 from the germline V gene are MNHNS and SASEGT. The CDR3 bases are TGTGCCAGCAGTGAATCAGGGGGCAACGGGGCCAACGTCCTGACTTTC. Translation gives CASSESGGNGANVLTF.

The chain recombines TRBV18 with TRBJ1-1, with 11 bases lining up with TRBD1. Germline-derived CDR1 and CDR2 are KGHSH and LQKENI. CDR3 length: 14 residues. After removal of 3 bases from V and 8 bases from J, the junction contained 5 bases not matched to a gene. The CDR3 nucleotides read TGTGCCAGCTCACCCGAGGGGACAGGGGGAGAAGCTTTCTTT. It yields the protein CASSPEGTGGEAFF.

The chain recombines TRBV3-1 (or the pseudogene TRBV3-2) with TRBJ1-1; TRBD1 is a possible D gene (6 bases). The CDR3 length is 13 residues. V lost 1 base and J 7 bases, leaving 10 bases between the germline ends. CDR1 is LGHDT and CDR2 is YNNKEL in the germline V gene (reference sequence). The CDR3 reads CASSQVTGGEAFF. In DNA, the CDR3 is TGTGCCAGCAGCCAAGTGACAGGCGGTGAAGCTTTCTTT.

This clone was detected only a few times. The V call is TRBV5-1, the J call TRBJ2-7, with 14 bases matching TRBD2. The CDR3 consists of 17 residues. CDR1 and CDR2 (germline): SGHRS, YFSETQ. The V gene end was trimmed by 3 bases and the J gene end by 0 bases; junction bases not matched to a gene: 5. In nucleotides, the CDR3 is TGCGCCAGCAGCTCCGGGACTAGCGGGAGACCCTCCTACGAGCAGTACTTC. This gives the protein CASSSGTSGRPSYEQYF.

The V gene is TRBV19, the J gene TRBJ2-7; 15 bases agree with TRBD2. With V trimmed by 8 bases and J by 2 bases, 1 base remained unmatched. The length of the CDR3 is 14 residues. CDR1 LNHDA and CDR2 SQIVND come from the germline V gene (reference sequence). The CDR3 nucleotides are TGTGCCAGTGGACTAGCGGGAGGGACCTACGAGCAGTACTTC. Amino acid sequence: CASGLAGGTYEQYF.

The V call is TRBV7-8, the J call TRBJ1-1, with 8 bases that match TRBD1. Germline V gives CDR1 SGHVS, CDR2 FQNEAQ. The trim removed 5 bases at V and 0 bases at J, leaving 8 bases unmatched. The CDR3 has 16 residues. Here the CDR3 reads CASSPRRGLLNTEAFF. The CDR3 bases are TGTGCCAGCAGCCCCCGCAGGGGGCTTTTGAACACTGAAGCTTTCTTT.

The chain joins TRBV9 to TRBJ1-5; 8 bases are a match to TRBD1. J gave up 7 bases and V 3 bases, and 6 bases lay outside the gene matches. Germline V gene sequence: CDR1 SGDLS, CDR2 YYNGEE. This CDR3 contains 14 residues. The CDR3 region has the DNA TGTGCCAGCAGCGCTGGACAGGGAGACCAGCCCCAGCATTTT. Translating gives CASSAGQGDQPQHF.

This clone was recorded once. This chain uses TRBV28 with TRBJ1-4; 7 bases map to TRBD1. Trimming removed 6 bases from V and 2 bases from J; junction bases left unmatched: 3. The CDR3 length is 14 residues. The germline V gene encodes CDR1 MDHEN and CDR2 SYDVKM. The CDR3 here is CASSLRGTNEKLFF. CDR3 DNA sequence: TGTGCCAGCAGCCTCAGGGGGACTAATGAAAAACTGTTTTTT. The complete variable domain, with remaining parts taken from reference TRBV28 and TRBJ1-4, reads DVKVTQSSRYLVKRTGEKVFLECVQDMDHENMFWYRQDPGLGLRLIYFSYDVKMKEKGDIPEGYSVSREKKERFSLILESASTNQTSMYLCASSLRGTNEKLFFGSGTQLSVL.

V is TRBV11-2 and J is TRBJ2-1; D is possibly TRBD1 (5 bases). The CDR3 is 14 amino acids. Per the germline V gene, CDR1 is SGHAT and CDR2 is FQNNGV. Trimming pared 5 bases from V and 2 bases from J, leaving 10 bases between. The CDR3, as DNA: TGTGCCAGCAGCACGACAGTGACCTACAATGAGCAGTTCTTC. Protein: CASSTTVTYNEQFF.

The table lists this clone with a count of one. The chain couples TRBV5-1 to TRBJ2-3; D is unresolved. Trimming stripped 4 bases from V and 0 bases from J, with 15 bases between. This CDR3 spans 16 amino acids. Germline V gene data show CDR1 as SGHRS and CDR2 as YFSETQ. The CDR3 loop is CASSITPTSSTDTQYF. The CDR3 nucleotides read TGCGCCAGCAGCATAACTCCAACCTCTAGCACAGATACGCAGTATTTT.